One and the same sample provided the 15 T cell receptor beta chains below, sequenced in a study of shared T cell receptors in the human thymus. Using immunoSEQ multiplex PCR, the repertoire was profiled, and TCRdb retains in-frame clones only, with some absent. The sample yields 600,000 or so clones, over 75% seen once. The same specimen was also included in a second study, on human thymus T cells.

The sample taken for sequencing was thymocytes. Receptors originate from a boy younger than two with a congenital heart defect.

The chain has TRBV29-1 and TRBJ1-5; D is possibly TRBD1 (5 bases). The CDR3 extends over 13 amino acids. Per germline, CDR1 SQVTM and CDR2 ANQGSEA. Trimming removed 4 bases at V and 1 base at J, with 8 bases between. This CDR3 is CSVGGGSNQPQHF. CDR3 sequence (DNA): TGCAGCGTTGGGGGGGGAAGCAATCAGCCCCAGCATTTT.

This clone was found once. The rearrangement joins TRBV11-3 to TRBJ1-1; 8 bases match TRBD1. CDR3 size: 16 residues. The trim removed 5 bases at V and 1 base at J, leaving 9 bases unmatched. Germline V gene data show CDR1 as SGHNT and CDR2 as YENEEA. CDR3 coding DNA: TGTGCCAGCAGCGCCGGACAGGGAACTTCGAACACTGAAGCTTTCTTT. It is translated as CASSAGQGTSNTEAFF. Complete variable domain (other parts from reference TRBV11-3 and TRBJ1-1): EAGVVQSPRYKIIEKKQPVAFWCNPISGHNTLYWYLQNLGQGPELLIRYENEEAVDDSQLPKDRFSAERLKGVDSTLKIQPAELGDSAVYLCASSAGQGTSNTEAFFGQGTRLTVV.

V is TRBV30 and J is TRBJ1-1, with D perhaps matching TRBD1 (6 bases). There are 14 residues in the CDR3. Trimming shortened V by 2 bases and J by 4 bases, and 14 bases separated the two germline ends. Germline V gene sequence: CDR1 GTSNPN, CDR2 SVGIG (reference sequence). CDR3 DNA sequence: TGTGCCTGGAGTACTCACAGGGAGGGCACTGAAGCTTTCTTT. This translates into CAWSTHREGTEAFF.

The gene calls are TRBV4-1 and TRBJ2-7; 8 bases map to TRBD1. V shed 0 bases, J shed 2 bases, and the junction held 3 bases outside the gene matches. Germline V gene sequence: CDR1 MGHRA, CDR2 YSYEKL. This CDR3 has 15 residues. The CDR3 loop reads CASSQEDRAPYEQYF. CDR3 sequence (DNA): TGCGCCAGCAGCCAAGAGGACAGGGCTCCCTACGAGCAGTACTTC.

The V gene is TRBV7-6, the J gene TRBJ2-1, with TRBD2 identical over 8 bases. V dropped 1 base and J dropped 5; count of bases not matched to a gene: 4. The CDR3 runs 15 residues. CDR1 SGHVS and CDR2 FNYEAQ come from the germline V gene. Here the CDR3 DNA reads TGTGCCAGCAGCTTAGGACTAGCGTCAAACAATGAGCAGTTCTTC. Translating gives CASSLGLASNNEQFF. The whole variable domain, remainder taken from reference TRBV7-6 and TRBJ2-1, is GAGVSQSPRYKVTKRGQDVALRCDPISGHVSLYWYRQALGQGPEFLTYFNYEAQQDKSGLPNDRFSAERPEGSISTLTIQRTEQRDSAMYRCASSLGLASNNEQFFGPGTRLTVL.

The chain carries TRBV6-5 and TRBJ1-2, with 8 nucleotides matching TRBD1. Germline CDR1 MNHEY, CDR2 SVGAGI. With 5 bases clipped from V and 4 bases from J, the junction kept 6 bases outside the gene matches. This CDR3 is 14 amino acids long. CDR3 sequence: CASSDRGDLYGYTF. As DNA, the CDR3 is TGTGCCAGCAGTGACAGGGGTGACCTCTATGGCTACACCTTC.

V gene TRBV5-1 combines with J gene TRBJ1-6; 10 bases match TRBD1. Germline CDR1 is SGHRS and CDR2 is YFSETQ. V trimming: 5 bases; J trimming: 8 bases; junction bases outside the gene matches: 7. This CDR3 contains 15 residues. DNA for the CDR3: TGCGCCAGCAGAAATGGGACAGGGGTATATTCACCCCTCCACTTT. Translating gives CASRNGTGVYSPLHF.

This chain joins TRBV12-5 and TRBJ2-7, with 13 positions matching TRBD2. The length of the CDR3 is 15 residues. The J segment lost 6 bases and the V segment lost 7 bases, leaving 9 bases of the junction unmatched. The germline V gene has CDR1 LGHNT and CDR2 FRNRAP. The CDR3 sequence is CASALGLAGETEQYF. The CDR3 DNA reads as TGTGCTAGTGCCCTAGGACTAGCGGGAGAAACCGAGCAGTACTTC.

The CDR3 DNA reads TGTGCCAGCTGGGGGGGTCCCGGGCCTCAAAATAGGGAAAAACTGTTTTTT. Residues: CASWGGPGPQNREKLFF. The chain joins TRBV28 to TRBJ1-4; possibly TRBD1 for D (5 bases). CDR3 length equals 17 residues. The V end was cut by 8 bases, the J end by 8 bases, with 27 bases between. Germline CDR1 is MDHEN and CDR2 is SYDVKM.

V gene TRBV10-3 combines with J gene TRBJ2-7, with no clear D. There are 17 residues in the CDR3. Germline loops: CDR1 ENHRY, CDR2 SYGVKD. V was trimmed by 8 bases and J by 2 bases, leaving 25 bases between them. This CDR3 is CAIREVKVGAPTYEQYF. The CDR3 DNA reads TGTGCCATCCGCGAGGTAAAGGTAGGAGCCCCTACCTACGAGCAGTACTTC.

This sequence joins TRBV4-2 and TRBJ1-5; TRBD1 matches at 10 bases. Per germline, CDR1 LGHNA and CDR2 YNFKEQ. The CDR3 runs to 15 residues. The trim removed 5 bases at V and 7 bases at J, leaving 8 bases unmatched. CDR3 in DNA: TGTGCCAGCAGCTCCACCGGGACAGGGGACCAGCCCCAGCATTTT. Its translation is CASSSTGTGDQPQHF.

CDR3: CASSPGPLEGYEQYF. CDR3 sequence (DNA): TGCGCCAGCAGCCCGGGCCCTTTGGAGGGCTACGAGCAGTACTTC. The rearrangement uses TRBV5-1 and TRBJ2-7, with TRBD2 as a possible D gene (6 bases). Germline V gives CDR1 SGHRS, CDR2 YFSETQ. Trimming stripped 4 bases from V and 3 bases from J, with 17 bases between. The CDR3 totals 15 residues.

Only one count was recorded for this clone. The rearrangement joins TRBV15 to TRBJ1-4; tentative D call: TRBD1 (6 bases). V was pared by 6 bases and J by 2 bases, with 19 bases between. This CDR3 region has 17 residues. Per the germline V gene, CDR1 is LNHNV and CDR2 is YYDKDF (reference sequence). CDR3 in DNA: TGTGCCACCAGAGCCGGGACATATGTTACGACTAATGAAAAACTGTTTTTT. It yields the protein CATRAGTYVTTNEKLFF.

The chain employs TRBV10-2 and TRBJ1-1; possible D gene TRBD1, 6 bases. Germline CDR1 and CDR2: WSHSY and SAAADI. V was trimmed by 7 bases and J by 3 bases, leaving 15 bases between them. This CDR3 is 14 amino acids long. CDR3 protein: CASNQQGSHTEAFF. Written as DNA, the CDR3 is TGCGCCAGCAACCAACAGGGTTCCCACACTGAAGCTTTCTTT.

There are a few counts of this clone. The chain links TRBV18 to TRBJ2-1; D not resolved. V was shortened by 2 bases and J by 0 bases, with 11 bases between the two germline ends. Looked up from germline, CDR1 is KGHSH and CDR2 is LQKENI. The CDR3 totals 16 residues. The CDR3 region is CASSPWASISYNEQFF. DNA for the CDR3: TGTGCCAGCTCACCATGGGCATCAATCTCCTACAATGAGCAGTTCTTC.